The rows below give T cell receptor beta chains drawn from one sample of a study of blood T cell repertoires in COVID-19. TCRdb's table, derived via immunoSEQ multiplex PCR, lists solely in-frame clones and lacks some. Of 350,000 to 400,000 clones in the sample, approximately 86% are singletons; the top ten hold less than 9%. Sequencing used peripheral blood. These receptors were taken from a woman aged 55-69 years with COVID-19, enrolled during active disease. Both conserved end residues are part of each CDR3. A D gene is named only where the DNA matches it firmly. Size tells how often a clone was seen (once, few, many) or the class of an expanded clone, and some rows leave it out.

J	D	V	size	CDR3	DNA
TRBJ1-1	-	TRBV11-2	-	CASSLFATPNTEAFF	TGTGCCAGCAGCTTATTCGCGACACCGAACACTGAAGCTTTCTTT
TRBJ1-2	TRBD1	TRBV20-1	-	CSIQGVYGYTF	TGCAGTATACAGGGGGTCTATGGCTACACCTTC
TRBJ2-1	-	TRBV29-1	-	CSVEKDYYNEQFF	TGCAGCGTTGAGAAGGACTATTACAATGAGCAGTTCTTC
TRBJ2-1	TRBD1	TRBV29-1	-	CSVEHTGTGFAYNEQFF	TGCAGCGTTGAACACACCGGGACAGGGTTCGCCTACAATGAGCAGTTCTTC
TRBJ2-5	-	TRBV6-2/TRBV6-3	-	CASSPAGQETQYF	TGTGCCAGCAGTCCCGCAGGCCAAGAGACCCAGTACTTC
TRBJ2-2	TRBD1	TRBV9	-	CASSESGTGLVRNTGELFF	TGTGCCAGCAGCGAAAGCGGGACAGGGTTGGTTCGAAACACCGGGGAGCTGTTTTTT
TRBJ2-7	TRBD1	TRBV6-5	-	CASSYYRDRAYEQYF	TGTGCCAGCAGTTACTACCGGGACAGGGCCTACGAGCAGTACTTC
TRBJ1-2	TRBD1	TRBV20-1	-	CSASSSPPRGKGYTF	TGCAGTGCTAGTAGTTCCCCCCCCAGGGGGAAAGGCTACACCTTC
TRBJ2-7	TRBD1	TRBV19	-	CASSTTGGTYEQYF	TGTGCCAGTAGCACGACAGGGGGTACCTACGAGCAGTACTTC
TRBJ2-7	TRBD2	TRBV5-6	-	CASSLFVTGGAMEYF	TGTGCCAGCAGCTTGTTCGTCACCGGGGGGGCAATGGAGTACTTC
TRBJ1-6	TRBD1	TRBV27	-	CASSKGTGGRPLHF	TGTGCCAGCAGTAAGGGGACAGGCGGGAGACCCCTCCACTTT
TRBJ1-2	-	TRBV5-1	-	CASSQVTGLDGYTF	TGCGCCAGCAGCCAAGTTACAGGGCTGGATGGCTACACCTTC
TRBJ2-2	TRBD2	TRBV3-1/TRBV3-2	-	CAPSQVGGGLTGELFF	TGTGCCCCCAGCCAAGTCGGGGGGGGTCTCACCGGGGAGCTGTTTTTT
TRBJ1-6	-	TRBV5-4	-	CASSFEDSQPRSSYNSPLHF	TGTGCCAGCAGCTTTGAGGACTCACAGCCAAGGAGCTCCTATAATTCACCCCTCCACTTT
TRBJ1-6	TRBD1	TRBV9	few	CASSVTGDPSNSPLHF	TGTGCCAGCAGCGTAACAGGGGATCCCTCTAATTCACCCCTCCACTTT
TRBJ1-6	-	TRBV6-5	-	CATTPRGYNSPLHF	TGTGCCACCACGCCCAGGGGCTATAATTCACCCCTCCACTTT
TRBJ2-7	TRBD1	TRBV18	few	CASSPPGQTYEQYF	TGTGCCAGCTCACCACCGGGACAGACCTACGAGCAGTACTTC
TRBJ1-2	-	TRBV30	-	CAWSTAADGYTF	TGTGCCTGGAGCACAGCCGCAGATGGCTACACCTTC
TRBJ1-4	-	TRBV7-6	-	CASSTTAGGREKLFF	TGTGCCAGCAGCACAACGGCAGGTGGCCGTGAAAAACTGTTTTTT
TRBJ1-1	TRBD1	TRBV7-9	-	CASSRLGQKNTEAFF	TGTGCCAGCAGCAGACTGGGACAGAAAAACACTGAAGCTTTCTTT